This is a list of T cell receptor beta chains from one sample in a study of blood T cell repertoires in COVID-19. Assay: immunoSEQ multiplex PCR; the TCRdb copy retains only in-frame clones and omits some. The sample has some 200,000 clones, approximately 85% seen once. Specimen: peripheral blood. All receptors derive from a woman of 80 years or more with acute or convalescent COVID-19. Each CDR3 is given with its conserved first and last residue. Each record gives: CDR3 DNA, CDR3 protein, D gene, V gene, J gene, clone size. The D gene is left open where the match is weak. Clone size, where shown, is once, few, many, or a class for clones that have expanded.

TGTGCCACCAGACTTAACTCCTACAATGAGCAGTTCTTC	CATRLNSYNEQFF	.	TRBV24-1	TRBJ2-1	few
TGTGCCAGTAGGGGTCGCGGACAGGCTAACTATGGCTACACCTTC	CASRGRGQANYGYTF	TRBD1	TRBV19	TRBJ1-2	.
TGTGCCATCAGTGAAGGGACAGGCTCAGATACGCAGTATTTT	CAISEGTGSDTQYF	TRBD1	TRBV10-3	TRBJ2-3	.
TGTGCCAGCAGTCTGGGACAGGTCAGCTCCTATAATTCACCCCTCCACTTT	CASSLGQVSSYNSPLHF	TRBD1	TRBV6-6	TRBJ1-6	once
TGTGCCACCAGTGTAGCGGGGGGTGGGTACAATGAGCAGTTCTTC	CATSVAGGGYNEQFF	TRBD2	TRBV24-1	TRBJ2-1	.
TGTGCCAGCAGCTTAGTTACAGGGACCTATGGCTACACCTTC	CASSLVTGTYGYTF	.	TRBV7-2	TRBJ1-2	.
TGTGCCCGCAGCTGGCGGGGGGGCGCGGACACCGGGGAGCTGTTTTTT	CARSWRGGADTGELFF	TRBD2	TRBV5-5	TRBJ2-2	.
TGCGCCAGCAGCCTCCGGGACAGGGGGCGCGGTACTGAAGCTTTCTTT	CASSLRDRGRGTEAFF	TRBD1	TRBV4-1	TRBJ1-1	.
TGTGCCAGCAGCCCTTGGACTAGCTCCAACCCCTGGGAGCAGTTCTTC	CASSPWTSSNPWEQFF	TRBD2	TRBV11-2	TRBJ2-1	.
TGTGCCAGCAGCGTTGACAGGGGTCGAGGCACTGAAGCTTTCTTT	CASSVDRGRGTEAFF	TRBD1	TRBV9	TRBJ1-1	.
TGTGCCAGCAGCGACGGAGCCGCGGGCTACACCTTC	CASSDGAAGYTF	.	TRBV5-4	TRBJ1-2	.
TGTGCCAGCAGCCGAGGACTAGCCTCCACAGATACGCAGTATTTT	CASSRGLASTDTQYF	TRBD2	TRBV7-9	TRBJ2-3	.
TGTGCCAGCCGGGGGACAGGGATGGATTCACCCCTCCACTTT	CASRGTGMDSPLHF	TRBD1	TRBV6-5	TRBJ1-6	.
TGTGCCTCTCGGGGTACGGACACCGGGGAGCTGTTTTTT	CASRGTDTGELFF	.	TRBV10-3	TRBJ2-2	once
TGTGCCAGTAGTATCGACAGTGTCAACTATGGCTACACCTTC	CASSIDSVNYGYTF	.	TRBV19	TRBJ1-2	.
TGCAGTGCTAGGCAGGGCACTGAAGCTTTCTTT	CSARQGTEAFF	.	TRBV20-1	TRBJ1-1	.
TGTGCCAGCTCACTTGGGGGACTAGCGGGAGTAAATGAGCAGTTCTTC	CASSLGGLAGVNEQFF	TRBD2	TRBV18	TRBJ2-1	.
TGTGCCAGCAGTCCTCAGGGGAGCCATGAGCAGTTCTTC	CASSPQGSHEQFF	.	TRBV5-6	TRBJ2-1	once
TGTGCCAGCAGCAAAAGTCGGCGGTCGTGGTATAGCAATCAGCCCCAGCATTTT	CASSKSRRSWYSNQPQHF	.	TRBV21-1	TRBJ1-5	.
TGTGCCAGCAGTTACTCGAGGGGGATATCGGCTGAAGCTTTCTTT	CASSYSRGISAEAFF	.	TRBV6-5	TRBJ1-1	.
TGTGCCAGCGTCCTAATTGGGAACACTGAAGCTTTCTTT	CASVLIGNTEAFF	.	TRBV6-5	TRBJ1-1	.
TGTGCCAGCAGTTTACTCGGGAACACTGAAGCTTTCTTT	CASSLLGNTEAFF	.	TRBV27	TRBJ1-1	.
TGTGCCAGCAGTGGACCGGGTCAATTGGCTGCGGCTAGCTATGGCTACACCTTC	CASSGPGQLAAASYGYTF	.	TRBV6-1	TRBJ1-2	.
TGTGCCAGCTCTGAGGGACAGTACTATGGCTACACCTTC	CASSEGQYYGYTF	TRBD1	TRBV25-1	TRBJ1-2	.
TGTGCCAGTAGATCAGGGGGCCGGTGGAATTCACCCCTCCACTTT	CASRSGGRWNSPLHF	TRBD1	TRBV19	TRBJ1-6	.
TGTGCCAGCAGCGGACTAGCGGGAACCAGGGAAAATGAGCAGTTCTTC	CASSGLAGTRENEQFF	TRBD2	TRBV25-1	TRBJ2-1	few
TGTGCCAGCACCTGGACAGGGTATAGCAATCAGCCCCAGCATTTT	CASTWTGYSNQPQHF	TRBD1	TRBV28	TRBJ1-5	.
TGTGCCAGCAGCCTGGTAGTCTCCTACAATGAGCAGTTCTTC	CASSLVVSYNEQFF	.	TRBV7-9	TRBJ2-1	.
TGTGCCAGCAGCTTGGGGGGTAGTCTCTCCTATAATTCACCCCTCCACTTT	CASSLGGSLSYNSPLHF	.	TRBV7-2	TRBJ1-6	.
TGTGCCAGCAGTGAAATCAGGGTTGAAGGCGAGCAGTACTTC	CASSEIRVEGEQYF	.	TRBV6-1	TRBJ2-7	.
TGTGCCAGCAGCTTATATGGGGCTCGGGATCAGCCCCAGCATTTT	CASSLYGARDQPQHF	.	TRBV7-2	TRBJ1-5	.
TGTGCCTGGAGCCTATTCCAAGAGACCCAGTACTTC	CAWSLFQETQYF	.	TRBV30	TRBJ2-5	.
TGTGCCAGCAGCGTAGTAGGTAGCGGGATCGGGGAGACCCAGTACTTC	CASSVVGSGIGETQYF	TRBD2	TRBV9	TRBJ2-5	.
TGTGCCAGCAGTGAATGGGGCGGGCTAGCGGGGGTCGGGAATGAGCAGTTCTTC	CASSEWGGLAGVGNEQFF	TRBD2	TRBV25-1	TRBJ2-1	.
TGTGCCAGCGACCCCGGGGGACTAGCGGGAGCGAGTCAAGAGACCCAGTACTTC	CASDPGGLAGASQETQYF	TRBD2	TRBV2	TRBJ2-5	.
TGTGCCAGCAGCCGGACAGTTGAAGCTTTCTTT	CASSRTVEAFF	.	TRBV11-2	TRBJ1-1	once
TGCGCCACCGCGACAGGGTCTGGGGCCAACGTCCTGACTTTC	CATATGSGANVLTF	TRBD1	TRBV5-1	TRBJ2-6	.
TGTGCCAGCAGTTTCCCAGGTTTGGACATTCAGTACTTC	CASSFPGLDIQYF	.	TRBV6-6	TRBJ2-4	once
TGTGCCAGCAGCTTGTTTGGGGCATGGGACTACACCTTC	CASSLFGAWDYTF	.	TRBV5-5	TRBJ1-2	.
TGTGCCAGCAGCCTAGGAGGCGGATTAACCGGGGAGCTGTTTTTT	CASSLGGGLTGELFF	.	TRBV3-1/TRBV3-2	TRBJ2-2	.